Below, one T cell receptor beta chain is given with its context. The data belong to a study of blood T cell repertoires in COVID-19. Background on the study: COVID-19 samples collected from the United States, Italy and Spain covered acute and convalescent phases.

After removal of 4 bases from V and 6 bases from J, the junction contained 8 bases not matched to a gene. Germline V gene data show CDR1 as LGHDT and CDR2 as YNNKEL (reference sequence). The CDR3 runs 14 residues. Original handling: The authors estimated nucleated cell counts from reference gene primer amplification. Measured with immunoSEQ multiplex PCR; TCRdb has only the in-frame clones, and not every one. That table gives V, J and clone size, and the DNA gave D and trimming. This sample has some 30,000 clones, with less than 90% found just once. The receptor was derived from a woman aged 55 to 70 with active COVID-19. The sequenced sample was peripheral blood. This chain connects TRBV3-1 (or the pseudogene TRBV3-2) to TRBJ1-2; 7 bases are a match to TRBD1. Written as DNA, the CDR3 is TGTGCCAGCAGCCGACCGGGACAGCTAGATGGCTACACCTTC. It codes for CASSRPGQLDGYTF.